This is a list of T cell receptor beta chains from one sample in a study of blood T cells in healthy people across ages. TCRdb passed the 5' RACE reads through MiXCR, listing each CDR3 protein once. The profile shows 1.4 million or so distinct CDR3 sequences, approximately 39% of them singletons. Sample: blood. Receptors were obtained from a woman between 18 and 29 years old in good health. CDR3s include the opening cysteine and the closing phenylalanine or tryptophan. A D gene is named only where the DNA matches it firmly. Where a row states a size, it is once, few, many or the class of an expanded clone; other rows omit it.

CDR3 protein: CASRDKLSTDTQYF; CDR3 DNA: TGTGCCAGCAGAGACAAACTTAGCACAGATACGCAGTATTTT; clone size: few; V gene: TRBV7-2; J gene: TRBJ2-3; D gene: .
CDR3 protein: CSARPVGGWYNEQFF; CDR3 DNA: TGCAGTGCTAGGCCGGTGGGGGGCTGGTACAATGAGCAGTTCTTC; clone size: few; V gene: TRBV20-1; J gene: TRBJ2-1; D gene: .
CDR3 protein: CASTAGLAGSYNEQFF; CDR3 DNA: TGTGCCAGCACCGCGGGACTAGCGGGGTCCTACAATGAGCAGTTCTTC; clone size: .; V gene: TRBV6-6; J gene: TRBJ2-1; D gene: TRBD2
CDR3 protein: CASSLRTGGITDTQYF; CDR3 DNA: TGTGCCAGCAGCCTCCGGACAGGGGGGATCACAGATACGCAGTATTTT; clone size: .; V gene: TRBV7-2; J gene: TRBJ2-3; D gene: TRBD1
CDR3 protein: CASRGLAQKRGELFF; CDR3 DNA: TGTGCCAGCAGGGGACTAGCGCAGAAACGAGGGGAGCTGTTTTTT; clone size: .; V gene: TRBV12-3/TRBV12-4; J gene: TRBJ2-2; D gene: TRBD2
CDR3 protein: CASSFPIGMAGELFF; CDR3 DNA: TGTGCCAGCAGTTTTCCCATCGGGATGGCCGGGGAGCTGTTTTTT; clone size: .; V gene: TRBV28; J gene: TRBJ2-2; D gene: .
CDR3 protein: CASSLNSLGRYNEQFF; CDR3 DNA: TGTGCCAGCAGCTTAAATTCCCTAGGGCGATACAATGAGCAGTTCTTC; clone size: .; V gene: TRBV7-3; J gene: TRBJ2-1; D gene: .
CDR3 protein: CASSQDRINYGRTF; CDR3 DNA: TGCGCCAGCAGCCAAGATCGGATTAACTATGGCCGCACCTTC; clone size: .; V gene: TRBV4-3; J gene: TRBJ1-2; D gene: .
CDR3 protein: CAGRSYGYTF; CDR3 DNA: TGTGCCGGCCGATCCTATGGCTACACCTTC; clone size: .; V gene: TRBV2; J gene: TRBJ1-2; D gene: .
CDR3 protein: CASSSDALYYGYTF; CDR3 DNA: TGTGCCAGCAGCTCAGACGCACTCTACTATGGCTACACCTTC; clone size: .; V gene: TRBV5-8; J gene: TRBJ1-2; D gene: .
CDR3 protein: CASSIGQGLSYNEQFF; CDR3 DNA: TGTGCCAGTAGTATCGGGCAGGGACTCTCCTACAATGAGCAGTTCTTC; clone size: few; V gene: TRBV19; J gene: TRBJ2-1; D gene: .
CDR3 protein: CSVGDQVYEQYF; CDR3 DNA: TGCAGCGTTGGGGACCAAGTCTACGAGCAGTACTTC; clone size: .; V gene: TRBV29-1; J gene: TRBJ2-7; D gene: .
CDR3 protein: CASSSPLGTGYNEQFF; CDR3 DNA: TGTGCCAGCAGTTCCCCCCTCGGGACAGGCTACAATGAGCAGTTCTTC; clone size: .; V gene: TRBV12-3/TRBV12-4; J gene: TRBJ2-1; D gene: TRBD1
CDR3 protein: CASSFFWGFGGLETGELFF; CDR3 DNA: TGTGCCAGCAGTTTTTTTTGGGGCTTCGGCGGGTTAGAGACCGGGGAGCTGTTTTTT; clone size: .; V gene: TRBV12-3/TRBV12-4; J gene: TRBJ2-2; D gene: .
CDR3 protein: CASSQEPGSGSIQYF; CDR3 DNA: TGCGCCAGCAGCCAAGAACCGGGCTCGGGAAGCATTCAGTACTTC; clone size: .; V gene: TRBV4-3; J gene: TRBJ2-4; D gene: .
CDR3 protein: CASRALGQGDEQYF; CDR3 DNA: TGTGCCAGCAGAGCCTTGGGACAGGGGGACGAGCAGTACTTC; clone size: .; V gene: TRBV6-2/TRBV6-3; J gene: TRBJ2-7; D gene: TRBD1
CDR3 protein: CASSQVQYTPNYGYTF; CDR3 DNA: TGTGCCAGCAGCCAAGTGCAGTATACACCCAACTATGGCTACACCTTC; clone size: few; V gene: TRBV14; J gene: TRBJ1-2; D gene: .
CDR3 protein: CSAQRQGAKNTEAFF; CDR3 DNA: TGCAGTGCCCAACGACAGGGGGCGAAGAACACTGAAGCTTTCTTT; clone size: .; V gene: TRBV20-1; J gene: TRBJ1-1; D gene: TRBD1
CDR3 protein: CASSLAGTKSYEQYF; CDR3 DNA: TGTGCCAGCAGTTTAGCCGGGACTAAGTCCTACGAGCAGTACTTC; clone size: .; V gene: TRBV9; J gene: TRBJ2-7; D gene: TRBD2
CDR3 protein: CASSLGRGEKLFF; CDR3 DNA: TGTGCCAGCAGTTTGGGCCGGGGGGAAAAACTGTTTTTT; clone size: many; V gene: TRBV12-3/TRBV12-4; J gene: TRBJ1-4; D gene: .